These 11 T cell receptor beta chains originate from one sample sequenced in a study of CD8 T cells in Susac syndrome (dated by TCRdb to between 2018 and 2020). Library method: the immunoSEQ multiplex PCR assay. RNA was extracted with the RNeasy kit and about 0.5 to 1 ug was reverse transcribed using random hexamers. TCRdb redid the processing of the public reads, applying fastp at Q25 and MiXCR, and retained in-frame beta chains. Every entry covers one CDR3 protein and lists the most common genes and DNA from its rows. In all, the sample holds approximately 200,000 distinct CDR3 sequences, and 90% to 96% of those were seen once. The leading ten clones occupy approximately 0.09% of the sample. The material sequenced was CD4+ T cells from PBMCs. Source of these receptors: a human donor with multiple sclerosis.

The V call is TRBV5-1, the J call TRBJ2-5, with a possible D match to TRBD2 (5 bases). Per germline, CDR1 SGHRS and CDR2 YFSETQ. This CDR3 has 13 residues. With 4 bases removed from V and 3 bases from J, the gap between germline ends came to 10 bases. CDR3 loop: CASSRVGEETQYF. The CDR3 DNA reads as TGCGCCAGCAGCAGGGTCGGGGAAGAGACCCAGTACTTC.

The chain links TRBV14 to TRBJ1-1; D ambiguous. The CDR3 consists of 14 residues. Germline CDR1 reads SGHDN; CDR2 reads FVKESK. V was clipped by 2 bases and J by 2 bases, with 9 bases between them. CDR3 sequence reads: CASSQLGFNTEAFF. The CDR3 bases are TGTGCCAGCAGCCAATTGGGGTTTAACACTGAAGCTTTCTTT.

The rearrangement uses TRBV5-1 and TRBJ2-2; 7 bases are a match to TRBD1. After removal of 4 bases from V and 4 bases from J, the junction contained 4 bases not matched to a gene. The CDR3 contains 14 residues. Germline CDR1 and CDR2: SGHRS and YFSETQ. CDR3 coding DNA: TGCGCCAGCAGCATGGGACAGCTCACCGGGGAGCTGTTTTTT. It specifies CASSMGQLTGELFF.

The chain uses TRBV9 and TRBJ1-6; 8 bases map to TRBD1. From germline, CDR1 is SGDLS and CDR2 YYNGEE. V gave up 3 bases and J gave up 8 bases; unmatched junction bases: 7. The CDR3 spans 15 residues. The CDR3 coding sequence is TGTGCCAGCAGCGACAGGACAGGGACCGATTCACCCCTCCACTTT. Translating it yields CASSDRTGTDSPLHF.

The V and J genes are TRBV5-1 and TRBJ1-2, with 7 positions matching TRBD1. The CDR3 has 16 residues. V lost 0 bases to trimming and J lost 3 bases; unmatched junction nucleotides: 8. Germline CDR1 SGHRS, CDR2 YFSETQ. The CDR3 region is CASSLGAVGQDYGYTF. Written as DNA, the CDR3 is TGCGCCAGCAGCTTGGGGGCCGTCGGACAGGACTATGGCTACACCTTC.

The chain employs TRBV15 and TRBJ1-6; D is possibly TRBD1 (5 bases). CDR3 length: 15 amino acids. V dropped 5 bases and J dropped 6 bases, with 14 bases sitting between them. CDR1 and CDR2 from the germline V gene are LNHNV and YYDKDF (reference sequence). CDR3 loop: CATSFTGHTNSPLHF. DNA for the CDR3: TGTGCCACCAGCTTTACTGGACACACTAATTCACCCCTCCACTTT.

The chain has TRBV9 and TRBJ2-5; D ambiguous. The length of the CDR3 is 16 residues. V dropped 0 bases and J dropped 2 bases, with 14 bases sitting between them. Germline assignment: CDR1 SGDLS and CDR2 YYNGEE. CDR3 residues: CASSVGLAPGQETQYF. CDR3 sequence (DNA): TGTGCCAGCAGCGTAGGTCTCGCCCCTGGACAAGAGACCCAGTACTTC. Supplemented by reference TRBV9 and TRBJ2-5, the full variable domain reads DSGVTQTPKHLITATGQRVTLRCSPRSGDLSVYWYQQSLDQGLQFLIQYYNGEERAKGNILERFSAQQFPDLHSELNLSSLELGDSALYFCASSVGLAPGQETQYFGPGTRLLVL.

The chain joins TRBV5-8 to TRBJ2-5, with 10 positions matching TRBD1. There are 15 residues in the CDR3. Trimming removed 1 base from V and 5 bases from J; junction bases left unmatched: 5. Germline V gives CDR1 SGHTS, CDR2 YDEGEE. DNA for the CDR3: TGTGCCAGCAGCTTGACGGGACAGGGGACGGAGACCCAGTACTTC. Protein: CASSLTGQGTETQYF.

The V and J genes are TRBV30 and TRBJ1-6; TRBD1 aligns across 9 bases. The ends lost 2 bases at V and 10 bases at J; junction bases unmatched: 15. The germline gives CDR1 GTSNPN, CDR2 SVGIG (reference sequence). The CDR3 length is 17 residues. Here the CDR3 DNA reads TGTGCCTGGAGTCACGGACAGGGGATGAGGGCAGGATCACCCCTCCACTTT. Its protein is CAWSHGQGMRAGSPLHF. The full variable domain, rest sourced from reference TRBV30 and TRBJ1-6, is SQTIHQWPATLVQPVGSPLSLECTVEGTSNPNLYWYRQAAGRGLQLLFYSVGIGQISSEVPQNLSASRPQDRQFILSSKKLLLSDSGFYLCAWSHGQGMRAGSPLHFGNGTRLTVT.

The chain joins TRBV20-1 to TRBJ2-1; 7 nucleotides match TRBD1. The CDR3 consists of 13 residues. The germline V gene encodes CDR1 DFQATT and CDR2 SNEGSKA (reference sequence). Trimming took 2 bases from V and 5 from J; bases not matched to a gene: 3. The CDR3 nucleotides are TGCAGTGCTAGACTGGACAGGAACAATGAGCAGTTCTTC. Translating it yields CSARLDRNNEQFF.

This clonotype is a singleton in its sample. The chain carries TRBV5-4 and TRBJ1-2; 12 bases align to TRBD1. Germline CDR1 and CDR2: SGHNT and YYREEE (reference sequence). With 2 bases clipped from V and 8 bases from J, the junction kept 10 bases outside the gene matches. The CDR3 spans 16 residues. CDR3 DNA: TGTGCCAGCAGCTTTATTGGGACAGGGGGCCTAAACGGCTACACCTTC. Protein product: CASSFIGTGGLNGYTF.